This T cell receptor beta chain originates from a study of cytomegalovirus exposure and HLA in healthy donors. PCR involved 60 Vbeta and 13 Jbeta primers. Clones were sequenced by immunoSEQ multiplex PCR, and TCRdb holds only the in-frame ones, with some missing. The sample holds about 120,000 clones; around 77% are singletons and the top ten take about a tenth. J lost 6 bases, V lost 11 bases, and 20 bases had no gene match. Germline CDR1 is ENHRY and CDR2 is SYGVKD. This CDR3 has 17 residues. Findings and caveats of the study: Later analysis identified a missense DCLRE1C variant that was linked to TCR beta V- and J-gene trimming.

This clone was seen a handful of times. Its matching antigen is unknown. The chain uses TRBV10-3 and TRBJ1-5, with 9 bases matching TRBD1. This receptor was identified in a man aged 35-49 years in good health and CMV-seropositive. The sample comprised PBMCs. The CDR3 loop reads CAPRTRDRAPLGQPQHF. The CDR3 DNA reads as TGTGCCCCGAGAACCCGGGACAGGGCCCCCTTGGGTCAGCCCCAGCATTTT.